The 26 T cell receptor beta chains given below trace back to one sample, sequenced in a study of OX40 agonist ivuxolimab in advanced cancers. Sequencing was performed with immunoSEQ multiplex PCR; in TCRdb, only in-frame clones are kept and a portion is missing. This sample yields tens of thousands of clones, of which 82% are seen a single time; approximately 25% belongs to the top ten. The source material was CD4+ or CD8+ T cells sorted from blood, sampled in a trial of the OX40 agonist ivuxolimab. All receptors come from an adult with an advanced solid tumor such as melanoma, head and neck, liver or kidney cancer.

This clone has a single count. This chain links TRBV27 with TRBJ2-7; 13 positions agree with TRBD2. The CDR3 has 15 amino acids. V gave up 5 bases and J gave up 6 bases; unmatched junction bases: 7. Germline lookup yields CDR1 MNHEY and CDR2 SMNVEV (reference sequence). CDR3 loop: CASSPTGLAGTEQYF. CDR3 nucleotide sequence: TGTGCCAGCAGTCCCACGGGACTAGCGGGGACCGAGCAGTACTTC.

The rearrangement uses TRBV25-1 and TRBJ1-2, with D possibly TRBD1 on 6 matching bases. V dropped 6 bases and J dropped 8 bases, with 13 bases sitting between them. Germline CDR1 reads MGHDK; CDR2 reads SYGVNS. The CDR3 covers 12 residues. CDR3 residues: CASRTKGGGYTF. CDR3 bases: TGTGCCAGCAGGACCAAGGGGGGAGGCTACACCTTC.

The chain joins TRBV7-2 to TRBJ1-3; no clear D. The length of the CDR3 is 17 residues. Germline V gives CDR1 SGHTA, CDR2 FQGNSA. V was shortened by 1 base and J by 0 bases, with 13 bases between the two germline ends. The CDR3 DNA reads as TGTGCCAGCAGCTTAGAAGGAGGTCGAAGCTCTGGAAACACCATATATTTT. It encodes CASSLEGGRSSGNTIYF.

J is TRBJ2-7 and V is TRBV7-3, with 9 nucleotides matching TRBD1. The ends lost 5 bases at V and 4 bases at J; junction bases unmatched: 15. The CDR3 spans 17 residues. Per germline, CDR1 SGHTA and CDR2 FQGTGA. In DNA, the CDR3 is TGTGCCAGCAGCCTTGCGAGGGGACAGGGTGGGGTGTACGAGCAGTACTTC. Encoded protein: CASSLARGQGGVYEQYF.

CDR3 nucleotide sequence: TGCAGTGCTAGACTGACAGGGAAGCAGTACTTC. Its protein product is CSARLTGKQYF. The V call is TRBV20-1, the J call TRBJ2-7, with 7 bases aligning to TRBD1. The length of the CDR3 is 11 residues. Trimming at V came to 2 bases and at J to 8 bases, leaving 3 bases not matched to a gene. Germline V gene sequence: CDR1 DFQATT, CDR2 SNEGSKA (reference sequence).

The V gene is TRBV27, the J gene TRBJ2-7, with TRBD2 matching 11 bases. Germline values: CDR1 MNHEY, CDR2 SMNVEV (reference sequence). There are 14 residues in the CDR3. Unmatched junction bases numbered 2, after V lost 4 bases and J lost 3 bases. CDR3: CASSSGLAVYEQYF. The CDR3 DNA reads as TGTGCCAGCAGTTCGGGACTAGCGGTCTACGAGCAGTACTTC.

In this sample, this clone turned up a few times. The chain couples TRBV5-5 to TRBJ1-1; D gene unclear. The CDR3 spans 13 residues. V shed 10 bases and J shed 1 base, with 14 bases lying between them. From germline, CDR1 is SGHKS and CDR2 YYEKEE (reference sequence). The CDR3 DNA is TGTGCCGTCGCACCACACCCGAACACTGAAGCTTTCTTT. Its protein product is CAVAPHPNTEAFF.

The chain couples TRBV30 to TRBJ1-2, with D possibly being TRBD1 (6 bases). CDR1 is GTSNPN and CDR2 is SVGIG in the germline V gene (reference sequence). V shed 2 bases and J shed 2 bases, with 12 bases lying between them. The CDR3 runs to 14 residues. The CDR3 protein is CAWSKKTGNYGYTF. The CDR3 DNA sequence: TGTGCCTGGAGTAAAAAGACAGGAAACTATGGCTACACCTTC.

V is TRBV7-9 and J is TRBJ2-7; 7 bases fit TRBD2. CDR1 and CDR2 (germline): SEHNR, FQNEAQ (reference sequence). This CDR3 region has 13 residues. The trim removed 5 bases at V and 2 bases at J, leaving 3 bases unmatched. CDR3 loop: CASSLGLAYEQYF. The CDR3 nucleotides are TGTGCCAGCAGCCTAGGACTAGCCTACGAGCAGTACTTC.

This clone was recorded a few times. The CDR3, as DNA: TGTGCCAGCAGCCAGCCCCGGAGCGGCTTCGGGGATGAGCAGTTCTTC. Its translation: CASSQPRSGFGDEQFF. The chain carries TRBV4-2 and TRBJ2-1, with D possibly being TRBD2 (5 bases). V was pared by 3 bases and J by 8 bases, with 20 bases between. CDR1 and CDR2 (germline): LGHNA, YNFKEQ. The CDR3 has 16 residues.

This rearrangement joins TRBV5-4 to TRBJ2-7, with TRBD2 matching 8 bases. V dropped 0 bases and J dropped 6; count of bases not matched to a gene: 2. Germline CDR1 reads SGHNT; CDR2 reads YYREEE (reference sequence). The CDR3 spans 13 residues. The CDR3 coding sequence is TGTGCCAGCAGCTTGGATACTAGCGGCGAGCAGTACTTC. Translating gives CASSLDTSGEQYF.

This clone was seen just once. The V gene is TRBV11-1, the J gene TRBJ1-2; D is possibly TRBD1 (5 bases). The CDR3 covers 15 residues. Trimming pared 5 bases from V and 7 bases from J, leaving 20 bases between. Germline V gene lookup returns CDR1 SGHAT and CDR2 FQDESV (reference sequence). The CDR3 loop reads CASSPSMSGLRGYTF. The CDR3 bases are TGTGCCAGCAGCCCGTCTATGTCGGGGCTTCGTGGCTACACCTTC.

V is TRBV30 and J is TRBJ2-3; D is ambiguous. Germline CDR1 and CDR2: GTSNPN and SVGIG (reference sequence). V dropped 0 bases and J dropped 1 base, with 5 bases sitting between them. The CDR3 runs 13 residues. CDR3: CAWSVHGTDTQYF. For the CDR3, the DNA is TGTGCCTGGAGTGTACACGGCACAGATACGCAGTATTTT.

CDR3 loop: CASSDGYSGNTIYF. CDR3 bases: TGTGCCAGCAGCGACGGGTACTCTGGAAACACCATATATTTT. The chain carries TRBV6-5 and TRBJ1-3; no clear D. Germline values: CDR1 MNHEY, CDR2 SVGAGI. V lost 6 bases, J lost 0 bases, and 9 bases lay in between. The CDR3 runs 14 residues.

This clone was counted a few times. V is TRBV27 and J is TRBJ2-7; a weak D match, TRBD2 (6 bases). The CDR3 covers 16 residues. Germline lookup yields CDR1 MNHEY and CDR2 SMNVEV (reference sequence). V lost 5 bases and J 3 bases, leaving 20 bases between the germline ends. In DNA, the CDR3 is TGTGCCAGCAGTCTCCTATTGCCGACTAGTATCTACGAGCAGTACTTC. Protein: CASSLLLPTSIYEQYF.

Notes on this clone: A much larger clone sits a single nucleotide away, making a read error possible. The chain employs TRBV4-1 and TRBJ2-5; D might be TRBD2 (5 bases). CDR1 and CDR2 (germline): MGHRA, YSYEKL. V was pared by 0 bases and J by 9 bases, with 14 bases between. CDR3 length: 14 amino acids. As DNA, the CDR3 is TGCGCCAGCAGCCAAGAATCAATAGTGGAGGCCCAGTACTTC. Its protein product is CASSQESIVEAQYF.

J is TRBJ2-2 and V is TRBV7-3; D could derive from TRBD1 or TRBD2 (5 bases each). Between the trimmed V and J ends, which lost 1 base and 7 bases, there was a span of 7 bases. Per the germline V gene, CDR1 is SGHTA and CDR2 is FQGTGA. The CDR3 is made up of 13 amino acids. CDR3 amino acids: CASSLIGGGELFF. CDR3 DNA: TGTGCCAGCAGCTTAATTGGGGGCGGGGAGCTGTTTTTT. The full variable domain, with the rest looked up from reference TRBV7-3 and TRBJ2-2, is GAGVSQTPSNKVTEKGKYVELRCDPISGHTALYWYRQSLGQGPEFLIYFQGTGAADDSGLPNDRFFAVRPEGSVSTLKIQRTERGDSAVYLCASSLIGGGELFFGEGSRLTVL.

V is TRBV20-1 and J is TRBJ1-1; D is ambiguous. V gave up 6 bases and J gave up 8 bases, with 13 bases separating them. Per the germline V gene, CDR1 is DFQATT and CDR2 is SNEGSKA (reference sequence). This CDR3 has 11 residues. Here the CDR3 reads CSAPRGREAFF. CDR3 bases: TGCAGTGCCCCCCGAGGTAGAGAAGCTTTCTTT.

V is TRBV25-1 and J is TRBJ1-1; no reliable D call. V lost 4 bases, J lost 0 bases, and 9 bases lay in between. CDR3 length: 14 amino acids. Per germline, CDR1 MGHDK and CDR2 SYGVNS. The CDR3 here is CASSATALNTEAFF. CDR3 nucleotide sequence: TGTGCCAGCAGTGCAACCGCCCTGAACACTGAAGCTTTCTTT.

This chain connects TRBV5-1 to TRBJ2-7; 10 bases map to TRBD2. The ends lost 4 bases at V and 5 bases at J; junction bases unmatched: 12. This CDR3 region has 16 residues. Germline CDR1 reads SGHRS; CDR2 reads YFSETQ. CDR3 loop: CASSRGAGTSVDEQYF. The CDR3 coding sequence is TGCGCCAGCAGCAGGGGGGCCGGGACTAGCGTCGACGAGCAGTACTTC.

Written as DNA, the CDR3 is TGTGCCAGCAGCTTAGCTATTTCCTCGCCAGCCCAGCATTTT. Translation: CASSLAISSPAQHF. V gene TRBV7-2 combines with J gene TRBJ1-5; D remains unclear. V gave up 0 bases and J gave up 11 bases, with 14 bases separating them. There are 14 residues in the CDR3. Looked up from germline, CDR1 is SGHTA and CDR2 is FQGNSA.

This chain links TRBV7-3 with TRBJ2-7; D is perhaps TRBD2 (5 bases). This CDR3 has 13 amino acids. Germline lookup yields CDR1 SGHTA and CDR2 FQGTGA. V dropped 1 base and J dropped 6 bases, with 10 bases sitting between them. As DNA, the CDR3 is TGTGCCAGCAGCTTAAGGCCCGGGATCGAGCAGTACTTC. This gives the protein CASSLRPGIEQYF.

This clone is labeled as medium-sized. The CDR3 DNA reads TGTGCCAGCAGCTCGAGGACAGGGGGCGCCGAGCAGTACTTC. It specifies CASSSRTGGAEQYF. The V and J genes are TRBV7-3 and TRBJ2-7, with TRBD1 identical over 11 bases. The CDR3 consists of 14 residues. The trim removed 4 bases at V and 6 bases at J, leaving 5 bases unmatched. Germline V lookup: CDR1 SGHTA, CDR2 FQGTGA.

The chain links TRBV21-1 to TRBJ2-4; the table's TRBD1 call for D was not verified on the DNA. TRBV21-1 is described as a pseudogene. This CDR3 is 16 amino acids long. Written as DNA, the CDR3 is TGTGCCAGCAGCTCCCCCCCAGAATTGGCCAAAAACATTCAGTACTTC. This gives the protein CASSSPPELAKNIQYF.

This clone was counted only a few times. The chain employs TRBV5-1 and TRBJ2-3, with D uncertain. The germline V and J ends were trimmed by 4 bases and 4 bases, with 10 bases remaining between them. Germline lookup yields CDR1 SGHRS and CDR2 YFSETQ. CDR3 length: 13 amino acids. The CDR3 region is CASSPLSSDTQYF. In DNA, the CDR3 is TGCGCCAGCAGCCCCTTGAGTTCAGATACGCAGTATTTT. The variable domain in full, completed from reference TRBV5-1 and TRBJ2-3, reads KAGVTQTPRYLIKTRGQQVTLSCSPISGHRSVSWYQQTPGQGLQFLFEYFSETQRNKGNFPGRFSGRQFSNSRSEMNVSTLELGDSALYLCASSPLSSDTQYFGPGTRLTVL.

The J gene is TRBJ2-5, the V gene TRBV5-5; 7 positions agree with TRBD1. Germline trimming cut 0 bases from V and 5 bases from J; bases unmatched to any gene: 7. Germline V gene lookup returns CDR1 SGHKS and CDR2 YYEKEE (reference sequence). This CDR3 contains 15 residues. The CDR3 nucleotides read TGTGCCAGCAGCTTGGAGGGGGCGGTCCGGGAGACCCAGTACTTC. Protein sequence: CASSLEGAVRETQYF.